Given below is one TCR beta chain in context. Its antigen remains unknown. The CDR3 length is 13 residues. The germline V and J ends were trimmed by 4 bases and 1 base, with 11 bases remaining between them. Germline V gives CDR1 SQVTM, CDR2 ANQGSEA. The sample originates from a study of memory CD4+ T cells and cytomegalovirus serostatus. Single viable CD3+CD4+CD8-CD45RO+ cells were sorted as the memory CD4+ T cells. Broader study findings: About 40% of the 164 known CMV-associated TCRbeta sequences appeared in CD4+ memory.

As originally analysed: Out-of-frame sequences were removed, leaving 2,204,828 distinct TCRbeta sequences. Only in-frame clones appear in the TCRdb table, and some are missing; sequencing was by immunoSEQ multiplex PCR. V, J and clone size reflect that table, while D and trimming were determined from the DNA. This sample carries around 60,000 clones, roughly 80% of them seen once, and the ten largest clones take approximately 0.81%. This clonotype was sampled from an adult in good health and CMV-seronegative. Sequencing was done on a sample of memory CD4+ T cells from blood. The chain links TRBV29-1 to TRBJ2-7; D is perhaps TRBD1 (6 bases). This CDR3 is CSVARDTSYEQYF. CDR3 coding DNA: TGCAGCGTTGCCCGGGACACATCCTACGAGCAGTACTTC.